These T cell receptor beta chains were read from a single sample in a study of blood T cell repertoires in COVID-19. Data came from immunoSEQ multiplex PCR; TCRdb stores just in-frame clones and leaves some out. The sample lists about 260,000 clones; around 90% were seen once. The sample taken for sequencing was peripheral blood. These receptors were taken from a human donor in a cohort sampled during active COVID-19. The CDR3 runs from the conserved cysteine through the conserved F or W. D genes are given only for firm matches. Rows may omit the clone size; those that give it use once, few, many or a size class.

CDR3nt,CDR3aa,len,d_gene,j_gene,v_gene,abundance
TGTGCCTGGAGTCCGGCCTGGGGACAGGGGGATGAAAAACTGTTTTTT,CAWSPAWGQGDEKLFF,16,TRBD1,TRBJ1-4,TRBV30,.
TGTGCCAGCAGCCAAGGGCCTTACAATGAGCAGTTCTTC,CASSQGPYNEQFF,13,.,TRBJ2-1,TRBV14,.
TGTGCCAGCAGTCTGATAGCGGGACCCAATGAGCAGTTCTTC,CASSLIAGPNEQFF,14,TRBD2,TRBJ2-1,TRBV27,once
TGTGCCAGCAGCCAAAGGGACAGCCCCTACGAGCAGTACTTC,CASSQRDSPYEQYF,14,TRBD1,TRBJ2-7,TRBV27,.
TGTGCCAGCAGTCTAACACGGGACAGGGTGGCCGGGGAGCTGTTTTTT,CASSLTRDRVAGELFF,16,TRBD1,TRBJ2-2,TRBV28,.
TGTGCCAGCAGCCCTCCCTACGCGCGGTACGAGCAGTACTTC,CASSPPYARYEQYF,14,.,TRBJ2-7,TRBV7-2,.
TGTGCCAGCCAGGTGAACACCATATATTTT,CASQVNTIYF,10,.,TRBJ1-3,TRBV2,.
TGTGCCAGCAGCCAACTGGACAGGGTCCTACAAGAGACCCAGTACTTC,CASSQLDRVLQETQYF,16,TRBD1,TRBJ2-5,TRBV6-2/TRBV6-3,once
TGTGCCACGTTCTTGACAGGGACGTTAACCTACGAGCAGTACTTC,CATFLTGTLTYEQYF,15,TRBD1,TRBJ2-7,TRBV6-5,.
TGTGCCAGCAGCTTAGGGACTGGACGTGGGGAGCAGTACTTC,CASSLGTGRGEQYF,14,.,TRBJ2-7,TRBV7-3,once
TGTGCCAGCAGCCAATTCCGAACGACAGGGAGCAATCAGCCCCAGCATTTT,CASSQFRTTGSNQPQHF,17,TRBD1,TRBJ1-5,TRBV16,.
TGCGCCAGCAGCCAAGGGGGACTCCGACCCTACGAGCAGTACTTC,CASSQGGLRPYEQYF,15,.,TRBJ2-7,TRBV4-1,.
TGTGCCACCAGCAGAGGCAAGACAGGGACGTTGAATCAGCCCCAGCATTTT,CATSRGKTGTLNQPQHF,17,TRBD1,TRBJ1-5,TRBV15,.
TGTGCCAGCAGTTACGAGGGGGTATCTTCCTACGAGCAGTACTTC,CASSYEGVSSYEQYF,15,.,TRBJ2-7,TRBV6-2/TRBV6-3,.
TGCGCCAGCAGCCAAGGGGCTATCACGTCAAGAGAGCAGTTCTTC,CASSQGAITSREQFF,15,.,TRBJ2-1,TRBV4-3,.
TGTGCCACCAGCAACGACAGGGTGAGGAACACTGAAGCTTTCTTT,CATSNDRVRNTEAFF,15,TRBD1,TRBJ1-1,TRBV15,.
TGTGCCAGCAGTTACTCCGGGACAGACGTGCAGCCCCAGCATTTT,CASSYSGTDVQPQHF,15,TRBD1,TRBJ1-5,TRBV6-5,.
TGTGCCAGCACCACAGACAGGGGCGCGACTGAAGCTTTCTTT,CASTTDRGATEAFF,14,TRBD1,TRBJ1-1,TRBV2,.
TGTGCCAGCAGTAATGGAAGGGGGCTTGGCTACACCTTC,CASSNGRGLGYTF,13,TRBD1,TRBJ1-2,TRBV12-3/TRBV12-4,few
TGTGCCAGCAGCTTCACAGAAGCTCATGAAGCTTTCTTT,CASSFTEAHEAFF,13,.,TRBJ1-1,TRBV7-3,.
TGTGCCACCAGTCCCAGGGGCTCCTATAATTCACCCCTCCACTTT,CATSPRGSYNSPLHF,15,.,TRBJ1-6,TRBV24-1,.
TGTGCCTGCAATAGTGGACTTGATCAGCCCCAGCATTTT,CACNSGLDQPQHF,13,.,TRBJ1-5,TRBV30,.
TGCGCCAGCAGCCAAGACAGGGGAACCTACAATGAGCAGTTCTTC,CASSQDRGTYNEQFF,15,.,TRBJ2-1,TRBV4-3,.
TGTGCCAGCAGCTTATTTCGTAGCGGGAGGGCGAACACCGGGGAGCTGTTTTTT,CASSLFRSGRANTGELFF,18,TRBD2,TRBJ2-2,TRBV11-2,.
TGTGCCAGCAGCCGGGAGCCCCGGTACGAGCAGTACTTC,CASSREPRYEQYF,13,.,TRBJ2-7,TRBV5-6,.
TGTGCCAGCAGTTCAGCGGGGGGGCCGTCTCGTGAGCAGTTCTTC,CASSSAGGPSREQFF,15,TRBD2,TRBJ2-1,TRBV6-5,.
TGCGCCAGCAGCGATAACACAGGGGCGAACACTGAAGCTTTCTTT,CASSDNTGANTEAFF,15,TRBD1,TRBJ1-1,TRBV5-1,few
TGTGCCAGCAGTCCCGAGGGTTCGGGGGGCTCCTACGAGCAGTACTTC,CASSPEGSGGSYEQYF,16,TRBD2,TRBJ2-7,TRBV5-6,.
TGTGCCAGCAGTTGGCGGGACTACGATGAAAAACTGTTTTTT,CASSWRDYDEKLFF,14,.,TRBJ1-4,TRBV27,.
TGTGCCAGTAGTAGGCAGGCCGACACTGAAGCTTTCTTT,CASSRQADTEAFF,13,.,TRBJ1-1,TRBV19,.
TGTGCCAGCAGCCCCGGACAGGGTAGTACCTACGAGCAGTACTTC,CASSPGQGSTYEQYF,15,TRBD1,TRBJ2-7,TRBV7-9,.
TGTGCCAGCTCTCTCGGACAGGGAGCTAACTATGGCTACACCTTC,CASSLGQGANYGYTF,15,TRBD1,TRBJ1-2,TRBV18,.
TGTGCCAGCATTGGCTCATATTTGAACACTGAAGCTTTCTTT,CASIGSYLNTEAFF,14,.,TRBJ1-1,TRBV6-5,.
TGCGCCAGCAGCCAAGATCGAGGATACAATCAGCCCCAGCATTTT,CASSQDRGYNQPQHF,15,.,TRBJ1-5,TRBV4-3,.
TGTGCCAGCTCACCACGGGCTAGCGGTGGGTACAATGAGCAGTTCTTC,CASSPRASGGYNEQFF,16,TRBD2,TRBJ2-1,TRBV18,.
TGTGCCAGCAGTCGCCGGGACTCCTCAGATACGCAGTATTTT,CASSRRDSSDTQYF,14,.,TRBJ2-3,TRBV27,few
TGTGCCACCAGCAGAGATCCGGTGGCTGAAGCTTTCTTT,CATSRDPVAEAFF,13,.,TRBJ1-1,TRBV15,.
TGTGCCAGCAGCTTGGAACAGCTCGTCTACGAGCAGTACTTC,CASSLEQLVYEQYF,14,.,TRBJ2-7,TRBV5-6,.
TGTGCCAGCAGTCCTTCTACCGACAATGAGCAGTTCTTC,CASSPSTDNEQFF,13,.,TRBJ2-1,TRBV12-3/TRBV12-4,.
TGTGCCAGCAGCTTAGGAGCGGGAGGAAACACCGGGGAGCTGTTTTTT,CASSLGAGGNTGELFF,16,TRBD2,TRBJ2-2,TRBV11-2,.
TGTGCCACCAGCAGAGAGTCACCGGGAGCAACAAATGAGCAGTTCTTC,CATSRESPGATNEQFF,16,.,TRBJ2-1,TRBV15,.
TGCGCCAGCAGCCAAACCCTCCCGGGGACAGTACTCTACGAGCAGTACTTC,CASSQTLPGTVLYEQYF,17,TRBD1,TRBJ2-7,TRBV4-1,.
TGTGCCAGCAGCCTATGGGGGGTTCACACTGAAGCTTTCTTT,CASSLWGVHTEAFF,14,.,TRBJ1-1,TRBV25-1,.
TGTGCCAGCAGCTTAGTCTTCGGGGGGAACACCGGGGAGCTGTTTTTT,CASSLVFGGNTGELFF,16,.,TRBJ2-2,TRBV7-9,few
TGTGCCAGCTCCTCTAGTGGACAGGGCAATCAGCCCCAGCATTTT,CASSSSGQGNQPQHF,15,TRBD1,TRBJ1-5,TRBV3-1/TRBV3-2,.
TGTGCCAGCAGCTCACAATCAAACTCTGGGGCCAACGTCCTGACTTTC,CASSSQSNSGANVLTF,16,.,TRBJ2-6,TRBV7-2,.
TGTGCCAGCAGCAGAGTAGACAGATTTTCTAACTATGGCTACACCTTC,CASSRVDRFSNYGYTF,16,.,TRBJ1-2,TRBV5-5,.
TGTGCCAGCAGCCAAGTCACTAGCGGATATGATACGCAGTATTTT,CASSQVTSGYDTQYF,15,TRBD2,TRBJ2-3,TRBV4-2,few
TGTGCCAGCAGCTTCACTGGACAGGGGGCGGGTGAAAAACTGTTTTTT,CASSFTGQGAGEKLFF,16,TRBD1,TRBJ1-4,TRBV7-2,.
TGTGCCAGCAGCTTAGGGGGAGCGGGGTCCCAAGAGACCCAGTACTTC,CASSLGGAGSQETQYF,16,TRBD2,TRBJ2-5,TRBV7-6,once